Detailed here is one T cell receptor beta chain. Its antigen is as yet unknown. The sample belongs to a study of vaccination effects on CD4 cells after COVID-19. Study-wide points: Researchers report that only 1 of 255 vaccine-induced clones in healthy vaccinees cross-reacted with common cold coronaviruses. Convalescent patients were few in the study, and early post-infection timepoints were absent.

Antigen-specific CD4+ T cells expanded by the ViraFEST assay with viral peptide pools were then sequenced. Isolating CD4+ T cells followed 9 to 10 days of culture. Peptides at roughly 9.2 ug/ml and IL-2 at about 9.2 IU/ml were added to about 2 million PBMC per well. Half-medium replacement with IL-2 medium occurred on days 3 and 7. The assay was immunoSEQ multiplex PCR, and TCRdb's table has in-frame clones only and misses some. Seen here are tens of thousands of clones, roughly 80% observed once, and the top ten hold around 2.4%. The receptor comes from a human donor who received a COVID-19 vaccine. This specimen consisted of CD4+ T cells from PBMCs cultured with HCoV-229E spike peptides, obtained before COVID-19 vaccination.

For the CDR3, the DNA is TGTGCCAGCAGTGCCTACCGACAGGGGAACTATGGCTACACCTTC. It translates to CASSAYRQGNYGYTF. The rearrangement joins TRBV27 to TRBJ1-2; 8 bases line up with TRBD1. The CDR3 spans 15 residues. Unmatched junction bases numbered 7, after V lost 5 bases and J lost 2 bases. The germline gives CDR1 MNHEY, CDR2 SMNVEV (reference sequence).